The 3 T cell receptor beta chains in this list originate from one sample, sequenced in a study of technical replicates of blood from several donors. Produced via immunoSEQ multiplex PCR; TCRdb's table is partial and in-frame only. The data hold over 85,000 clones, with roughly 94% observed a single time. Material: T cells isolated from PBMCs. The receptor source for this set is a human donor in good health.

The chain employs TRBV19 and TRBJ2-1; TRBD2 agrees at 9 bases. With V trimmed by 5 bases and J by 9 bases, 8 bases remained unmatched. The CDR3 runs 14 residues. Per the germline V gene, CDR1 is LNHDA and CDR2 is SQIVND (reference sequence). CDR3 region: CASSWGTSPGEQFF. The CDR3 DNA sequence: TGTGCCAGTAGTTGGGGGACTAGCCCGGGTGAGCAGTTCTTC.

The V gene is TRBV7-3, the J gene TRBJ2-7, with TRBD2 matching over 9 bases. This CDR3 has 14 residues. V gave up 5 bases and J gave up 5 bases; unmatched junction bases: 7. Germline CDR1 and CDR2: SGHTA and FQGTGA. CDR3 region: CASSARLAVNEQYF. In DNA form, the CDR3 reads TGTGCCAGCAGCGCCCGACTAGCGGTTAACGAGCAGTACTTC. Supplemented by reference TRBV7-3 and TRBJ2-7, the full variable domain reads GAGVSQTPSNKVTEKGKYVELRCDPISGHTALYWYRQSLGQGPEFLIYFQGTGAADDSGLPNDRFFAVRPEGSVSTLKIQRTERGDSAVYLCASSARLAVNEQYFGPGTRLTVT.

The chain has TRBV4-2 and TRBJ2-7, with 9 nucleotides matching TRBD2. Germline lookup yields CDR1 LGHNA and CDR2 YNFKEQ. The CDR3 consists of 19 residues. Trimming took 1 base from V and 3 from J; bases not matched to a gene: 16. The CDR3 is CASSQARPSGELNFYEQYF. Written as DNA, the CDR3 is TGTGCCAGCAGCCAAGCTCGTCCTAGCGGGGAATTGAACTTCTACGAGCAGTACTTC.